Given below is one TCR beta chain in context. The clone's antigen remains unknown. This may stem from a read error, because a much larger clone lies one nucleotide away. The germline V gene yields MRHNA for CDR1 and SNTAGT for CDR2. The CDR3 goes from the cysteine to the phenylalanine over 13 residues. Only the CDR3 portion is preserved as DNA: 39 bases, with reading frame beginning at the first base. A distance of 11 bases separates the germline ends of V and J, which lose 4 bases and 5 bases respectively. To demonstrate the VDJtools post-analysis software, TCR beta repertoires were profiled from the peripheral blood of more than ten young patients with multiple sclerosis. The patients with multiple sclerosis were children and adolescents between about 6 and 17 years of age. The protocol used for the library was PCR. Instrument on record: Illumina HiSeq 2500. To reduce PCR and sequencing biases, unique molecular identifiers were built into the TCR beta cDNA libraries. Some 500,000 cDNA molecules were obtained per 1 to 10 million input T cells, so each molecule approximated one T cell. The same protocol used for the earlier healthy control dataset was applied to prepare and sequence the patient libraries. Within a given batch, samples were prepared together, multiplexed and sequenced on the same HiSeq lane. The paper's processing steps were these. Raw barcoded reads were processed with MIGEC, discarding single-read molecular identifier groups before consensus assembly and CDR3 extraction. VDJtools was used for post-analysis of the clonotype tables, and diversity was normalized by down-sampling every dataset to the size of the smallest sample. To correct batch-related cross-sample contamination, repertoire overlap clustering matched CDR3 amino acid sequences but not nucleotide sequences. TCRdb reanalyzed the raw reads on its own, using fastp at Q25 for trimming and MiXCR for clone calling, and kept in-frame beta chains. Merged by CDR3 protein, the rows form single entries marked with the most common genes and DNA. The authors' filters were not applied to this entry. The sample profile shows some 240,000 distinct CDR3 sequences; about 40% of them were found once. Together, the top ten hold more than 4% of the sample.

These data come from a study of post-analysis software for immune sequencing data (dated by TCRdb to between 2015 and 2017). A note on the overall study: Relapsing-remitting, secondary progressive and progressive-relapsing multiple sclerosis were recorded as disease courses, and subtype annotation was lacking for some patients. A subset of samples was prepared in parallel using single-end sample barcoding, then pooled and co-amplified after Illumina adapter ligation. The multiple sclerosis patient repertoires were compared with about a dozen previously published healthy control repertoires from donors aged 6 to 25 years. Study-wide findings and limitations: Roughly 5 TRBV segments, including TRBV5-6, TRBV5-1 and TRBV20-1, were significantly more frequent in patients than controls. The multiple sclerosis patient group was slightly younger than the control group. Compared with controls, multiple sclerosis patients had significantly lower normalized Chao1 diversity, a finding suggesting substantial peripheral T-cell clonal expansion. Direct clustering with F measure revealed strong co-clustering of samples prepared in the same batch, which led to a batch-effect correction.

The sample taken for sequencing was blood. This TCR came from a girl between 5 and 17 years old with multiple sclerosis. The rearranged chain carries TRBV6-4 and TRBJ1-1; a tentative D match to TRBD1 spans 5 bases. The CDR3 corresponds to CASSGGEGTEAFF. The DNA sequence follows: TGTGCCAGCAGTGGAGGGGAGGGGACTGAAGCTTTCTTT.